The clone carrying this T cell receptor (beta chain) was picked up one time. Its matching antigen is unknown. This entry comes from a study of OX40 agonist ivuxolimab in advanced cancers. Study-wide context: The patients received agonistic anti-OX40 (CD134) antibody ivuxolimab. Regarding the study as a whole: Low normalized T-cell clonal expansion was also seen in some nonresponders.

Germline V gene sequence: CDR1 SNHLY, CDR2 FYNNEI. The CDR3 is made up of 16 amino acids. The V gene lost 6 bases and the J gene lost 1 base, with 17 bases spanning the gap. Some clones are missing from TCRdb's copy, which holds only in-frame ones; the method was immunoSEQ multiplex PCR. This table holds 26,000 or so clones, around 86% found once. This chain uses TRBV2 with TRBJ2-3; D gene uncertain. The sample was CD4+ or CD8+ T cells sorted from blood, taken in a trial of the OX40 agonist ivuxolimab. The receptor was derived from an adult with an advanced solid tumor such as melanoma, head and neck, liver or kidney cancer. The CDR3, as DNA: TGTGCCAGCAGCCCCCGCCCGGTTGAGGGCACAGATACGCAGTATTTT. It yields the protein CASSPRPVEGTDTQYF.